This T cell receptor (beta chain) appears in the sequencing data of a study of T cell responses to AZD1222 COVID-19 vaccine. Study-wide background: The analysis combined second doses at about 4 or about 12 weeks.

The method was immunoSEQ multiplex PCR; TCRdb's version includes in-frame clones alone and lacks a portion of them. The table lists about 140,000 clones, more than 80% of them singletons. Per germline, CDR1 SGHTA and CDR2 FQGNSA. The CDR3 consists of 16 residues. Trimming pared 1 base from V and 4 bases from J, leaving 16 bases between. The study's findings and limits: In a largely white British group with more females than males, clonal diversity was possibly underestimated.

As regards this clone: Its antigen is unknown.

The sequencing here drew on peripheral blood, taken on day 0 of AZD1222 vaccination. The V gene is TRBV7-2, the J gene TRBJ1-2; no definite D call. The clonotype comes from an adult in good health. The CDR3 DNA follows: TGTGCCAGCAGCTTAGGTCTCACGAACTTCCCCTATGGCTACACCTTC. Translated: CASSLGLTNFPYGYTF.